This TCR beta chain was sequenced for a study of identical twins. The sample holds a few counts of this clonotype. TCRdb reprocessed the 5' RACE reads with MiXCR, giving one entry per CDR3 protein. This sample has 700,000 to 950,000 distinct CDR3 sequences, with around an eighth found just once. V was pared by 4 bases and J by 0 bases, with 7 bases between. The CDR3 extends over 14 amino acids. Germline V gene data show CDR1 as SEHNR and CDR2 as FQNEAQ (reference sequence). All of the donors were Caucasians in good health. These data were likewise used in another study, on yellow fever vaccine responses in identical twins.

The sequence was obtained from a woman younger than 35 in good health. The J gene is TRBJ1-5, the V gene TRBV7-9; the D gene is possibly TRBD1 (5 bases). Sequenced sample: PBMCs. DNA of the CDR3: TGTGCCAGCAGCTCTGGGGCTAGCAATCAGCCCCAGCATTTT. This translates into CASSSGASNQPQHF.